This T cell receptor (beta chain) was recorded in a study of early T cells in non-severe SARS-CoV-2 infection. Study background: Sequencing of bulk RNA from unsorted whole blood was done, without chain pairing.

Individual cDNA molecules received unique molecular identifiers during library preparation. TCRdb re-called the 5' RACE reads with MiXCR, one entry per CDR3 protein. The table shows 98,000 or so distinct CDR3 sequences, with about 12% occurring only once. Concerning this clonotype: Its antigen remains unknown.

Study results and limitations: The VDJdb matching leaned toward anti-spike CD8 responses and overlooked private and CD4 specificities.

The CDR3 has 14 amino acids. CDR1 is MDHEN and CDR2 is SYDVKM in the germline V gene. Trimming removed 5 bases at V and 6 bases at J, with 14 bases between. This receptor was taken from an adult who was a healthcare worker with PCR-confirmed SARS-CoV-2 infection or an uninfected control (not recorded which). The genes are TRBV28 and TRBJ2-4; D is uncertain. Source: whole blood, taken at baseline. The DNA of the CDR3 is TGTGCCAGCAGTCTTTTAGGGCTGTTAAACATTCAGTACTTC. Translation gives CASSLLGLLNIQYF. Combining the CDR3 with reference TRBV28 and TRBJ2-4 gives the whole variable domain DVKVTQSSRYLVKRTGEKVFLECVQDMDHENMFWYRQDPGLGLRLIYFSYDVKMKEKGDIPEGYSVSREKKERFSLILESASTNQTSMYLCASSLLGLLNIQYFGAGTRLSVL.